This T cell receptor beta chain was recovered during a study of blood T cell repertoires in COVID-19. Here immunoSEQ multiplex PCR was the method, and the copy in TCRdb shows in-frame clones only, minus some. This table holds about 100,000 clones, approximately 80% found once. The germline V gene has CDR1 SGHAT and CDR2 FQNNGV. Losses at the gene ends were 7 bases for V and 3 bases for J; bases not matched to a gene: 12. The CDR3 is 17 amino acids. The source is a man aged 70 or older with active or convalescent COVID-19. The source material was peripheral blood. The gene calls are TRBV11-2 and TRBJ2-3; 11 bases align to TRBD2. The CDR3 nucleotides are TGTGCCAGCAACTTGGGGCTAGCGGGAGGTGTAACAGATACGCAGTATTTT. Translating it yields CASNLGLAGGVTDTQYF.